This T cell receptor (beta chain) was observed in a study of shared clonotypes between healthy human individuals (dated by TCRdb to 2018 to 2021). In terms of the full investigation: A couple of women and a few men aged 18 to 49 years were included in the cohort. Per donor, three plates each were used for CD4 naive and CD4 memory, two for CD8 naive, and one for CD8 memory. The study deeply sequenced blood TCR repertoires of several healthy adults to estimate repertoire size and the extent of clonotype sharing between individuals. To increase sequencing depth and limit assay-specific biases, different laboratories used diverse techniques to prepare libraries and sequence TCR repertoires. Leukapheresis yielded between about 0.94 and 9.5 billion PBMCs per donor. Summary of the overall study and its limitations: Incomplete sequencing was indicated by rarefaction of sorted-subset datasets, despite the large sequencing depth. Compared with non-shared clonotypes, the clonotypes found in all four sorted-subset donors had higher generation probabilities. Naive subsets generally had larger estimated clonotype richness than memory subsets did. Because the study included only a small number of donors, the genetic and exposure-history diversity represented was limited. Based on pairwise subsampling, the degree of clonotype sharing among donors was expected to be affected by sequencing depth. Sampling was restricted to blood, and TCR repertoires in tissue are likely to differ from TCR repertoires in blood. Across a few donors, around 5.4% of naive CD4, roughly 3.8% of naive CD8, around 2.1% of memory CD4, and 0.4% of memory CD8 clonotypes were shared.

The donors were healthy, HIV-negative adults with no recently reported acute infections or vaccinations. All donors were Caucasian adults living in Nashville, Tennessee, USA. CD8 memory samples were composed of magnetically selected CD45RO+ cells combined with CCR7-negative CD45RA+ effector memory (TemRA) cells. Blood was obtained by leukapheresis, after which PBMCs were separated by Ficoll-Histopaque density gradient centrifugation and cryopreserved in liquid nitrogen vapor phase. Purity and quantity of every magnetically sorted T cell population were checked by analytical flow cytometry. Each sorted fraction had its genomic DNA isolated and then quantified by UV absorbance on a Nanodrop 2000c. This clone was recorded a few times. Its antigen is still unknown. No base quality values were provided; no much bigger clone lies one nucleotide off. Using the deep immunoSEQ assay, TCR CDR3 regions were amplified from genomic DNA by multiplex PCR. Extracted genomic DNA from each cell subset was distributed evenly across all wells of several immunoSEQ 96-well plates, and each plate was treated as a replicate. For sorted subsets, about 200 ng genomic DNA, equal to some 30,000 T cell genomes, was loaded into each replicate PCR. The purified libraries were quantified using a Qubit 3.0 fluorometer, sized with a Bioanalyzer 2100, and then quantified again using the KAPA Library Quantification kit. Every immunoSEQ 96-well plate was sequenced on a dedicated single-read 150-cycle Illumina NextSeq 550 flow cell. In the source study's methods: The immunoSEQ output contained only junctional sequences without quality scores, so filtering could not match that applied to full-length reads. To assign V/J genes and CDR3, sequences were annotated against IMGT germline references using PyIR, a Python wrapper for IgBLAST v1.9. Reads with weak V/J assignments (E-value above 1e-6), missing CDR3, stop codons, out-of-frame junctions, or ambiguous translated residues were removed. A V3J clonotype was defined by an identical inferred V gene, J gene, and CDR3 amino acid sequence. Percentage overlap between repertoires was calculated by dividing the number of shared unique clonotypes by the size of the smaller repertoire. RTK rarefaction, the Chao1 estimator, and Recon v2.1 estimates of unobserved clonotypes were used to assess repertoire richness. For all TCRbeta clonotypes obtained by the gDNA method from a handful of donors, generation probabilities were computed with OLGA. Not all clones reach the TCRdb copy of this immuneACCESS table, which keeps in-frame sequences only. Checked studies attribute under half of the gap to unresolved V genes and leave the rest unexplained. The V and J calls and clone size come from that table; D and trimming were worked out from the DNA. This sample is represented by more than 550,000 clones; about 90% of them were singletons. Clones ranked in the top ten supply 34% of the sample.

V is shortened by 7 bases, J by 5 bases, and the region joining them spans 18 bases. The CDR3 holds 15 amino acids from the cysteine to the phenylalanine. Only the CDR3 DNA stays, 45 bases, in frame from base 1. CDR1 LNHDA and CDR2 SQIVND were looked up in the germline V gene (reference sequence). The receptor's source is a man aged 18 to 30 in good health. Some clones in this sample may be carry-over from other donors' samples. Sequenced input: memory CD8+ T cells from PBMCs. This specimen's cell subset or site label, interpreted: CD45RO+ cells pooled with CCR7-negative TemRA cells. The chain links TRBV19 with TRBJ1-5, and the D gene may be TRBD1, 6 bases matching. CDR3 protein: CASTQGWGSDQPQHF. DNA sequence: TGTGCCAGTACACAGGGATGGGGTTCGGATCAGCCCCAGCATTTT.